This T cell receptor (beta chain) was recorded in a study of T cells in Graves' hyperthyroidism and ophthalmopathy. RNA transcripts were the template for amplifying TCR beta CDR3 regions. The HTBI set primed first-round TCR CDR3 RT-PCR. In TCRdb, the multiplex PCR reads were re-called with MiXCR into one record per CDR3 protein. Among over 700,000 distinct CDR3 sequences, under 45% were seen once, and the ten largest hold roughly 31%. J gave up 6 bases and V 1 base, and 5 bases lay outside the gene matches. Germline V gene data show CDR1 as SGHTA and CDR2 as FQGNSA. The CDR3 loop spans 14 amino acids.

The sequenced material came from blood. The TCR originated in a woman aged 35 to 49 with Graves' hyperthyroidism. The chain combines TRBV7-2 with TRBJ1-2; 7 bases are shared with TRBD1. CDR3 coding DNA: TGTGCCAGCAGCTTAGACAGGGGTAGGGATGGCTACACCTTC. It translates to CASSLDRGRDGYTF.